These T cell receptor beta chains were read from a single sample in a study of T cells after yellow fever vaccination. TCRdb recomputed calls from the 5' RACE reads with MiXCR, one row per CDR3 protein. This table has around 110,000 distinct CDR3 sequences, roughly 8.4% appearing once. The sample consisted of CD8+ T cells sorted from PBMCs, taken 45 days after the yellow fever booster vaccination. The receptors here all came from a man aged 30 to 39 who received the YFV17D yellow fever vaccine. Each CDR3 is given with its conserved first and last residue. A D gene is named only where the DNA matches it firmly. Rows may omit the clone size; those that give it use once, few, many or a size class.

size | D | J | V | CDR3 | DNA
few | NA | TRBJ2-7 | TRBV7-2 | CASSALVDTSSYEQYF | TGTGCCAGCAGCGCACTAGTGGACACAAGCTCCTACGAGCAGTACTTC
many | TRBD2 | TRBJ2-1 | TRBV4-2 | CASSHSQALAGGPVEQFF | TGTGCCAGCAGCCATTCTCAGGCGCTAGCGGGAGGGCCCGTTGAGCAGTTCTTC
NA | NA | TRBJ2-1 | TRBV6-2/TRBV6-3 | CASSYYRLGNEQFF | TGTGCCAGCAGTTACTATCGGCTAGGCAATGAGCAGTTCTTC
many | NA | TRBJ1-1 | TRBV4-1 | CASSQEVLGEREAFF | TGCGCCAGCAGCCAAGAGGTTCTAGGGGAACGGGAAGCTTTCTTT
many | NA | TRBJ2-1 | TRBV10-2 | CASSGQRLPYNEQFF | TGCGCCAGCTCGGGGCAGAGACTTCCATACAATGAGCAGTTCTTC
many | NA | TRBJ2-3 | TRBV18 | CASSPYTTDTQYF | TGTGCCAGCTCACCGTACACCACAGATACGCAGTATTTT
many | TRBD1 | TRBJ2-1 | TRBV6-1 | CASSSTGQGKNEQFF | TGTGCCAGCAGCAGCACTGGACAGGGGAAAAATGAGCAGTTCTTC
many | TRBD2 | TRBJ2-7 | TRBV11-2 | CASSPLRIGRYEQYF | TGTGCCAGCAGCCCCCTAAGGATCGGGAGGTACGAGCAGTACTTC
many | TRBD1 | TRBJ2-1 | TRBV2 | CALLAGGQAEQFF | TGTGCCCTACTGGCAGGGGGCCAGGCCGAGCAGTTCTTC
many | NA | TRBJ2-7 | TRBV5-1 | CASSLGIGSYEQYF | TGCGCCAGCAGCTTGGGAATAGGCTCCTACGAGCAGTACTTC
few | TRBD2 | TRBJ2-7 | TRBV7-9 | CASSSTVSGSEQYF | TGTGCCAGCAGCTCGACAGTTAGCGGGAGCGAGCAGTACTTC
many | NA | TRBJ1-2 | TRBV5-6 | CASSLGQNLNYGYTF | TGTGCCAGCAGCTTGGGACAGAATCTTAACTATGGCTACACCTTC
NA | NA | TRBJ2-7 | TRBV7-9 | CASTWDAAPYEQYF | TGTGCCAGCACCTGGGATGCGGCCCCCTACGAGCAGTACTTC
NA | TRBD1 | TRBJ2-2 | TRBV5-1 | CASSLAGTGMVAGELFF | TGCGCCAGCAGCTTGGCCGGGACAGGGATGGTAGCCGGGGAGCTGTTTTTT
many | NA | TRBJ1-2 | TRBV6-1 | CASSLGGSINGYTF | TGTGCCAGCAGTCTTGGAGGGTCAATAAATGGCTACACCTTC
many | TRBD1 | TRBJ2-7 | TRBV28 | CASSYTGGYEQYF | TGTGCCAGCAGCTATACAGGGGGCTACGAGCAGTACTTC
NA | TRBD2 | TRBJ2-3 | TRBV5-4 | CASSGGAGGPTDTQYF | TGTGCCAGCAGCGGAGGGGCGGGAGGGCCCACAGATACGCAGTATTTT
many | NA | TRBJ2-7 | TRBV20-1 | CSATTGSYEQYF | TGCAGTGCTACAACAGGGTCCTACGAGCAGTACTTC
NA | NA | TRBJ2-7 | TRBV2 | CASSGFRGYEQYF | TGTGCCAGCAGTGGGTTTCGAGGGTACGAGCAGTACTTC
many | NA | TRBJ2-2 | TRBV29-1 | CSVEHAGRTGELFF | TGCAGCGTTGAACACGCGGGGCGCACCGGGGAGCTGTTTTTT
many | NA | TRBJ2-1 | TRBV7-6 | CASSLVAPRINSYNEQFF | TGTGCCAGCAGCTTAGTGGCTCCCCGGATAAACTCCTACAATGAGCAGTTCTTC
many | NA | TRBJ2-5 | TRBV29-1 | CSVEGGVETQYF | TGCAGCGTTGAAGGGGGGGTGGAGACCCAGTACTTC
many | NA | TRBJ1-3 | TRBV12-3/TRBV12-4 | CACRSAGNTIYF | TGTGCCTGTCGCAGCGCTGGAAACACCATATATTTT
many | NA | TRBJ2-2 | TRBV7-6 | CASSLQVFKDYFTGELFF | TGTGCCAGCAGCTTACAGGTCTTTAAAGATTACTTCACCGGGGAGCTGTTTTTT
many | TRBD1 | TRBJ2-7 | TRBV4-1 | CASSQRTGENEQYF | TGCGCCAGCAGCCAAAGGACAGGGGAGAACGAGCAGTACTTC
many | NA | TRBJ2-1 | TRBV2 | CAAEGEFDEQFF | TGTGCCGCAGAGGGCGAGTTCGATGAGCAGTTCTTC
NA | NA | TRBJ2-1 | TRBV29-1 | CSVGIYNEQFF | TGCAGCGTGGGAATCTACAATGAGCAGTTCTTC
many | TRBD1 | TRBJ1-2 | TRBV20-1 | CSAPKTGNNYGYTF | TGCAGTGCACCAAAGACAGGGAATAACTATGGCTACACCTTC
few | NA | TRBJ1-3 | TRBV25-1 | CASSEGLGSSGNTIYF | TGTGCCAGCAGTGAAGGGCTGGGGAGCTCTGGAAACACCATATATTTT
many | NA | TRBJ1-1 | TRBV5-1 | CASSLVVNTEAFF | TGCGCCAGCAGCTTGGTGGTGAACACTGAAGCTTTCTTT
many | NA | TRBJ2-7 | TRBV6-5 | CASSSGHQYEQYF | TGTGCCAGCAGTTCCGGACACCAATACGAGCAGTACTTC
NA | NA | TRBJ2-3 | TRBV7-8 | CASSLPTPGDTQYF | TGTGCCAGCAGCTTACCAACCCCCGGGGATACGCAGTATTTT
many | TRBD1 | TRBJ2-7 | TRBV28 | CASSESGTGDEQYF | TGTGCCAGCAGCGAATCCGGGACAGGGGACGAGCAGTACTTC
many | TRBD2 | TRBJ2-1 | TRBV20-1 | CSARDGTSGYNEQFF | TGCAGTGCTAGAGATGGAACTAGCGGTTACAATGAGCAGTTCTTC
many | NA | TRBJ2-7 | TRBV11-2 | CASSPNHYEQYF | TGTGCCAGCAGCCCAAATCATTACGAGCAGTACTTC
many | NA | TRBJ2-1 | TRBV4-3 | CASSQDNNEQFF | TGCGCCAGCAGCCAAGATAACAATGAGCAGTTCTTC
few | NA | TRBJ1-4 | TRBV30 | CAWRGNEKLFF | TGTGCCTGGAGGGGTAATGAAAAACTGTTTTTT
many | TRBD1 | TRBJ2-7 | TRBV9 | CASDGTGSGEQYF | TGTGCCAGCGACGGGACAGGGTCGGGCGAGCAGTACTTC
many | NA | TRBJ1-1 | TRBV16 | CASSQSQGNTEAFF | TGTGCCAGCAGCCAATCACAGGGTAACACTGAAGCTTTCTTT
many | TRBD1 | TRBJ2-2 | TRBV29-1 | CSGGTGTGDTGELFF | TGCAGCGGGGGGACCGGGACAGGTGACACCGGGGAGCTGTTTTTT
many | NA | TRBJ2-7 | TRBV21-1 | CASRPKRENPYEQYF | TGTGCCAGCAGACCGAAGCGGGAGAATCCCTACGAGCAGTACTTC
many | NA | TRBJ2-7 | TRBV5-1 | CASSLGRLDGTFLYEQYF | TGCGCCAGCAGCTTGGGCCGTTTGGACGGGACGTTTTTGTACGAGCAGTACTTC
few | NA | TRBJ1-1 | TRBV5-1 | CASSLTGPMNTEAFF | TGCGCCAGCAGCTTGACAGGTCCGATGAACACTGAAGCTTTCTTT
many | TRBD2 | TRBJ2-1 | TRBV9 | CASSVEGAGGDEQFF | TGTGCCAGCAGCGTAGAGGGAGCGGGAGGCGATGAGCAGTTCTTC
many | TRBD2 | TRBJ2-7 | TRBV25-1 | CASSEYYLSGTSYEQYF | TGTGCCAGCAGTGAATATTATCTCAGCGGGACGTCGTACGAGCAGTACTTC
many | NA | TRBJ2-3 | TRBV7-9 | CASSSRADTQYF | TGTGCCAGCAGCTCGCGTGCTGATACGCAGTATTTT
few | TRBD2 | TRBJ2-1 | TRBV2 | CACSFPIAGGPEYNEQFF | TGTGCCTGCAGTTTCCCCATAGCGGGAGGGCCGGAGTACAATGAGCAGTTCTTC
NA | NA | TRBJ1-2 | TRBV7-2 | CASSFWPGAYGYTF | TGTGCCAGCAGCTTTTGGCCGGGGGCCTATGGCTACACCTTC
many | TRBD1 | TRBJ1-1 | TRBV4-3 | CASSEGANTEAFF | TGCGCCAGCAGCGAGGGGGCGAACACTGAAGCTTTCTTT
NA | NA | TRBJ2-7 | TRBV3-1 | CASSSRRYEQYF | TGTGCCAGCAGCTCGCGCAGGTACGAGCAGTACTTC